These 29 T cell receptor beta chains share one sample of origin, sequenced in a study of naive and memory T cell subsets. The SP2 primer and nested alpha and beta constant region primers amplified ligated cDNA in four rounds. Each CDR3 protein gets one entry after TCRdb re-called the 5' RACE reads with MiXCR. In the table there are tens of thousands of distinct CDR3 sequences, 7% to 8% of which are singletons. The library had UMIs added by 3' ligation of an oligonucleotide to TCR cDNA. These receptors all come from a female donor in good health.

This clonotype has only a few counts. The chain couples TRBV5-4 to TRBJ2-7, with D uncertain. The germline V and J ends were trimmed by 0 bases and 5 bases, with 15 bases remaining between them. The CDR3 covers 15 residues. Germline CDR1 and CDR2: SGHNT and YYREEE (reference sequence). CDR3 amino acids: CASSLAGRQPHEQYF. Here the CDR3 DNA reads TGTGCCAGCAGCTTGGCGGGTCGTCAGCCCCACGAGCAGTACTTC. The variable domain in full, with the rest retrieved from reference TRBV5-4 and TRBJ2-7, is ETGVTQSPTHLIKTRGQQVTLRCSSQSGHNTVSWYQQALGQGPQFIFQYYREEENGRGNFPPRFSGLQFPNYSSELNVNALELDDSALYLCASSLAGRQPHEQYFGPGTRLTVT.

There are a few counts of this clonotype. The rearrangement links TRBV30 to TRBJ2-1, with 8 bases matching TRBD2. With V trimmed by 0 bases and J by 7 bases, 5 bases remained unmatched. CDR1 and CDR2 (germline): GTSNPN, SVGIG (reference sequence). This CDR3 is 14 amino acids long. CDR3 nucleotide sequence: TGTGCCTGGAGTGTTCCAGCGGGGGTGAATGAGCAGTTCTTC. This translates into CAWSVPAGVNEQFF.

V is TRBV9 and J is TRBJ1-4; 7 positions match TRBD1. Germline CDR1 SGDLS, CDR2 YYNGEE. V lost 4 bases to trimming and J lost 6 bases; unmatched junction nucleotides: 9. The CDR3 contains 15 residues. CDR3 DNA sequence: TGTGCCAGCAGCCCTGGAGGGGGCTCCGATGAAAAACTGTTTTTT. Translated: CASSPGGGSDEKLFF.

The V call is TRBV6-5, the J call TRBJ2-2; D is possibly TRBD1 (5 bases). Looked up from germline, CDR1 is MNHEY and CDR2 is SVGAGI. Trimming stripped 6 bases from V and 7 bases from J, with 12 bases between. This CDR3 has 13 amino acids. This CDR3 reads CASSPGAVGELFF. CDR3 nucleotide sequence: TGTGCCAGCAGCCCTGGGGCGGTCGGGGAGCTGTTTTTT.

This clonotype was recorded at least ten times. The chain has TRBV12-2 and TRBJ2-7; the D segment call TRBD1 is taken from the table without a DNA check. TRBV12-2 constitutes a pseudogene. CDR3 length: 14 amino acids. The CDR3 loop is CASRPAPPTYEQYF. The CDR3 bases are TGTGCAAGTCGCCCCGCCCCACCCACCTACGAGCAGTACTTC.

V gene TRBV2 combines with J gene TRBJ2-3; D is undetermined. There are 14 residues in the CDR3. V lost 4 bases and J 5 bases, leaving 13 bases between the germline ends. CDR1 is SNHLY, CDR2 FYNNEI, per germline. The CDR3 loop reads CASSVLLKGDTQYF. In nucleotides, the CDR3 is TGTGCCAGCAGTGTTTTGTTAAAGGGAGATACGCAGTATTTT. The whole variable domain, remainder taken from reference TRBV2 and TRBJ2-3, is EPEVTQTPSHQVTQMGQEVILRCVPISNHLYFYWYRQILGQKVEFLVSFYNNEISEKSEIFDDQFSVERPDGSNFTLKIRSTKLEDSAMYFCASSVLLKGDTQYFGPGTRLTVL.

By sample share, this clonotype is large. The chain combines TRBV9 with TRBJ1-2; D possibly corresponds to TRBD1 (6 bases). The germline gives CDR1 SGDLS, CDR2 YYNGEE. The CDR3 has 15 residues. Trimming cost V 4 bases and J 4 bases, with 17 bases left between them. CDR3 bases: TGTGCCAGCAGCCCCGAGGTGGGGGCTGCCTATGGCTACACCTTC. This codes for CASSPEVGAAYGYTF.

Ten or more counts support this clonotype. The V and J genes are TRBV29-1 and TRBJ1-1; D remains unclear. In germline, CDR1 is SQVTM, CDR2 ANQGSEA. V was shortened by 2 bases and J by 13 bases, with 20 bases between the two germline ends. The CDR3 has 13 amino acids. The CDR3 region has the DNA TGCAGCGTTGAACCAACCGACGAGAGGAAGGATTTCTTT. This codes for CSVEPTDERKDFF. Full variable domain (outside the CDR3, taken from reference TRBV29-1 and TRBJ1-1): SAVISQKPSRDICQRGTSLTIQCQVDSQVTMMFWYRQQPGQSLTLIATANQGSEATYESGFVIDKFPISRPNLTFSTLTVSNMSPEDSSIYLCSVEPTDERKDFFGQGTRLTVV.

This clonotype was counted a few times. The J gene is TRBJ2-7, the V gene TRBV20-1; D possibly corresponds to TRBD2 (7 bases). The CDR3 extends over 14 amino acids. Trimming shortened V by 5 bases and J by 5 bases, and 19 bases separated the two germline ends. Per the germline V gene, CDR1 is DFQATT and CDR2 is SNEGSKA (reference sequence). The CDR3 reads CSAVGGPSPDEQYF. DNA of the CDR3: TGCAGTGCTGTCGGGGGGCCCTCTCCGGACGAGCAGTACTTC.

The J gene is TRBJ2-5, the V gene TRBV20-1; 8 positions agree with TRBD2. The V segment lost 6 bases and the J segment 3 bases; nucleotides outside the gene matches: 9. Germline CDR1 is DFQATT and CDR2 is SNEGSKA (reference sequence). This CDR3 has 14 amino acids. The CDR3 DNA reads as TGCAGTGCAAACCGTCCGGGACTAGAAGAGACCCAGTACTTC. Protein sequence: CSANRPGLEETQYF.

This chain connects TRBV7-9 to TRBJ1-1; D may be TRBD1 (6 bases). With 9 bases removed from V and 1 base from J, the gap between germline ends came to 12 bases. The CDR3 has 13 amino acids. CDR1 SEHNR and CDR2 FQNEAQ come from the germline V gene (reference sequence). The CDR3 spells CARGAETNTEAFF. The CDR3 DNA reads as TGTGCCAGGGGGGCAGAAACGAACACTGAAGCTTTCTTT.

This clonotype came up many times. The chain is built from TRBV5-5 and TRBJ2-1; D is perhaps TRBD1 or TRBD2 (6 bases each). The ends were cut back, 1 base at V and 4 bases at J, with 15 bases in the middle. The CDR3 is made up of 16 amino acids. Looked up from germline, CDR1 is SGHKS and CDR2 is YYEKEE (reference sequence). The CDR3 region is CASSLRGAGTYNEQFF. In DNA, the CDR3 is TGTGCCAGCAGCTTGAGGGGGGCGGGGACATACAATGAGCAGTTCTTC.

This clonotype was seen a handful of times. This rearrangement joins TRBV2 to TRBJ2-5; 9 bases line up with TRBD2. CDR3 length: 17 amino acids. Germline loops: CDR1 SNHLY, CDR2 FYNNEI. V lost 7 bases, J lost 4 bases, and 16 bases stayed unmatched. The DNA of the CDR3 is TGTGCCAGCAATAAAGCGGGGGGTAGCTGGATCGGAGAGACCCAGTACTTC. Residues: CASNKAGGSWIGETQYF.

Here the CDR3 reads CASRDRDRVAAEQYF. The CDR3 nucleotides are TGTGCCAGCAGGGACCGGGACAGGGTAGCTGCCGAGCAGTACTTC. The chain employs TRBV6-5 and TRBJ2-7; the match to TRBD1 covers 9 bases. Germline trimming cut 6 bases from V and 6 bases from J; bases unmatched to any gene: 12. Germline assignment: CDR1 MNHEY and CDR2 SVGAGI. The CDR3 is 15 residues long.

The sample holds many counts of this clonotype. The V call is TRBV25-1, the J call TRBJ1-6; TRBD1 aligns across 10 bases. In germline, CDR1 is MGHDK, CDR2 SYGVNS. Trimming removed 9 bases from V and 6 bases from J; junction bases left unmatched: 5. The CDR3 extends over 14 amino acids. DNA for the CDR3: TGTGCCAGTATCGGGACAGGGGCTAATTCACCCCTCCACTTT. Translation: CASIGTGANSPLHF.

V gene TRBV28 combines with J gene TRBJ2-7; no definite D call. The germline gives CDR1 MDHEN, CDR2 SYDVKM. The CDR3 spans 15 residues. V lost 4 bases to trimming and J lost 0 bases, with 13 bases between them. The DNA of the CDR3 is TGTGCCAGCAGTTCCCAAGGTACGGACTCCTACGAGCAGTACTTC. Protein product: CASSSQGTDSYEQYF.

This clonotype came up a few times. The CDR3: CASSLARGAADTQYF. CDR3 DNA sequence: TGTGCCAGCAGCTTGGCGCGGGGGGCCGCAGATACGCAGTATTTT. The chain employs TRBV5-4 and TRBJ2-3; 8 nucleotides align to TRBD2. Germline V gene lookup returns CDR1 SGHNT and CDR2 YYREEE (reference sequence). The CDR3 length is 15 residues. The ends lost 0 bases at V and 4 bases at J; junction bases unmatched: 4.

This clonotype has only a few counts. The CDR3 loop is CASSSTLRPYWQYF. The CDR3 bases are TGTGCCAGCAGCTCGACTCTCCGGCCTTACTGGCAGTACTTC. V and J are TRBV7-9 and TRBJ2-7; D call uncertain. CDR1 SEHNR and CDR2 FQNEAQ come from the germline V gene (reference sequence). The CDR3 sequence is 14 residues long. V lost 4 bases and J lost 9, with 19 bases in between.

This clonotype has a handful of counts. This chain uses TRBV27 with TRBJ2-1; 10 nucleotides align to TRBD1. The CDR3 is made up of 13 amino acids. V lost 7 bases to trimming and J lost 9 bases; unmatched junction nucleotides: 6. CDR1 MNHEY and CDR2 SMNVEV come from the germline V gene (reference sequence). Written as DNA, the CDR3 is TGTGCCAGCAAAGGACAGGGGGAGAGTGAGCAGTTCTTC. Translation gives CASKGQGESEQFF.

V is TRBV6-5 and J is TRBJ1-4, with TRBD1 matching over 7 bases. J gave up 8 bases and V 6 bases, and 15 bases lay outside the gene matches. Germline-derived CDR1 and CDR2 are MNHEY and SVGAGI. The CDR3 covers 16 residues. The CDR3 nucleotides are TGTGCCAGCAGCCCTAACTTCTGGGACAGTGGGGAAAAACTGTTTTTT. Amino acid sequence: CASSPNFWDSGEKLFF.

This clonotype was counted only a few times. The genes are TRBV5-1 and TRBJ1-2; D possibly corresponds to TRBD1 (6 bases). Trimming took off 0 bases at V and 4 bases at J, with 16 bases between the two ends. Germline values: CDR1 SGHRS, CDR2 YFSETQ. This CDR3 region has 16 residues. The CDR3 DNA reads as TGCGCCAGCAGCTTGGTGGGGGACAAGGGGAGCTATGGCTACACCTTC. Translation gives CASSLVGDKGSYGYTF.

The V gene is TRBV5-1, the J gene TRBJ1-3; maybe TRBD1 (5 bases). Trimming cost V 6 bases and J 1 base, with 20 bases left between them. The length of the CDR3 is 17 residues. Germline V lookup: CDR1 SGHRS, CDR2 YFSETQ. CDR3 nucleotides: TGCGCCAGCAATTCTACAGGACCAACTAGTTCTGGAAACACCATATATTTT. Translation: CASNSTGPTSSGNTIYF.

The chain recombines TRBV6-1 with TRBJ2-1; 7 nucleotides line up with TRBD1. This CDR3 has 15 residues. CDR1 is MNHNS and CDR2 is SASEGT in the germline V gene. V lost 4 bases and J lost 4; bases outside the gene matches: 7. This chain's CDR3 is CASSVEGAAYNEQFF. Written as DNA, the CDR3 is TGTGCCAGCAGTGTTGAGGGGGCAGCGTACAATGAGCAGTTCTTC.

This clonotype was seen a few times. In DNA, the CDR3 is TGTGCCTGGAGTGTACGAGGGGCGATCAATCAGCCCCAGCATTTT. It codes for CAWSVRGAINQPQHF. This chain links TRBV30 with TRBJ1-5; D might be TRBD1 (5 bases). Trimming shortened V by 0 bases and J by 3 bases, and 12 bases separated the two germline ends. Germline CDR1 is GTSNPN and CDR2 is SVGIG (reference sequence). The CDR3 runs 15 residues.

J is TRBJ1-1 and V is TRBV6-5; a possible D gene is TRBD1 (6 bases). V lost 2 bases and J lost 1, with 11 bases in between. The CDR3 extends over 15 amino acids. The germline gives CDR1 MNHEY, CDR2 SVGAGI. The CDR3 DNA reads TGTGCCAGCAGTTACGGGGGGACACAGAACACTGAAGCTTTCTTT. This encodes CASSYGGTQNTEAFF.

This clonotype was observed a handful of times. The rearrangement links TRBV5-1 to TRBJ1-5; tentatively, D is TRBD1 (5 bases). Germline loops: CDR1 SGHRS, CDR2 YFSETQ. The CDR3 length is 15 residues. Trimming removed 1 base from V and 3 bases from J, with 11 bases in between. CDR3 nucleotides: TGCGCCAGCAGCTTGTGGGGGGAGGACAATCAGCCCCAGCATTTT. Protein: CASSLWGEDNQPQHF.

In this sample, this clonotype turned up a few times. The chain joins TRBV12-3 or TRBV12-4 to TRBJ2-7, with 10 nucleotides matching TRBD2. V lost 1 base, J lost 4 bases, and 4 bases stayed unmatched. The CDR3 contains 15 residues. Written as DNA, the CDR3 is TGTGCCAGCAGTTTAGTAACTAGCGGGGAATACGAGCAGTACTTC. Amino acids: CASSLVTSGEYEQYF.

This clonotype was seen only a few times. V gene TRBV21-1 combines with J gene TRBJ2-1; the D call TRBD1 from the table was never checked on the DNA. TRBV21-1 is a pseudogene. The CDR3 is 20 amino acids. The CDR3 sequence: CASSKMGTGGLAGHYNEQFF. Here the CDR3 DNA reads TGTGCCAGCAGCAAAATGGGGACAGGGGGCCTTGCCGGGCACTACAATGAGCAGTTCTTC.

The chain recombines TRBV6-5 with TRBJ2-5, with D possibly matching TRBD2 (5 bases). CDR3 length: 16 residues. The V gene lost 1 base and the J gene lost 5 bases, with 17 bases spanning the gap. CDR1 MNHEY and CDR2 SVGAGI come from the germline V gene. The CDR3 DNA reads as TGTGCCAGCAGTTACTTCCAGCCGGGGTCCCGGGAGACCCAGTACTTC. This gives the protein CASSYFQPGSRETQYF.